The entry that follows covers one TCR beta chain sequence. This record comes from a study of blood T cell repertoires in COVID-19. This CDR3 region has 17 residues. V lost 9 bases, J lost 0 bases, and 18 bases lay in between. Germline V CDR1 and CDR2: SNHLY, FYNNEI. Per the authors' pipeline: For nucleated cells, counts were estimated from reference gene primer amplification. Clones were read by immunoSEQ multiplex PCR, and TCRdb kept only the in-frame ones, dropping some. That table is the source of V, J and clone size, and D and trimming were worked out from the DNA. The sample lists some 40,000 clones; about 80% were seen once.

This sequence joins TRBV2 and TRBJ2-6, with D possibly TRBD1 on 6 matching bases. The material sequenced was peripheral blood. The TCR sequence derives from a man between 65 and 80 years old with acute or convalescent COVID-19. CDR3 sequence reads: CASERDTLVSGANVLTF. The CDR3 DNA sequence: TGTGCCAGTGAACGGGACACTTTAGTCTCTGGGGCCAACGTCCTGACTTTC.